This T cell receptor beta chain was captured by sequencing in a study of blood T cell repertoires in COVID-19. At the level of the study: Researchers got acute and convalescent COVID-19 samples from the United States, Italy and Spain.

Germline values: CDR1 SEHNR, CDR2 FQNEAQ (reference sequence). The CDR3 runs to 13 residues. Trimming shortened V by 4 bases and J by 4 bases, and 10 bases separated the two germline ends. In the original analysis: Using reference gene primer amplification, nucleated cell counts were estimated. The repertoire was sequenced with immunoSEQ multiplex PCR; TCRdb's copy has only in-frame clones and lacks some. D and trimming come from the DNA, and the V and J calls and clone size come from that table. The sample has 300,000 to 350,000 clones; roughly 90% are singletons. Those enrolled in Seattle joined during active infection and were followed longitudinally afterward.

Material: peripheral blood. This TCR was recovered from a woman in her seventies with COVID-19, enrolled during active disease. This chain uses TRBV7-9 with TRBJ2-5; the D gene is possibly TRBD1 (6 bases). CDR3 sequence: CASSSTGSETQYF. In nucleotides, the CDR3 is TGTGCCAGCAGCTCAACAGGGTCAGAGACCCAGTACTTC.